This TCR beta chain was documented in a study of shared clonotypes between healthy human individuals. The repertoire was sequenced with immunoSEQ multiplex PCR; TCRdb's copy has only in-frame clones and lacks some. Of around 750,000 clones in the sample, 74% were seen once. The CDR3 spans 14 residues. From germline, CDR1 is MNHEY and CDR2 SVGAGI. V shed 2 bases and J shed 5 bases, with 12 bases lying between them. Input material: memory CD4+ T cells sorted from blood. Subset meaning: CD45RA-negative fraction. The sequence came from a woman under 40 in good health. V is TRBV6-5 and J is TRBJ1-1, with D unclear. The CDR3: CASSYKPGRTEAFF. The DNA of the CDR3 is TGTGCCAGCAGTTACAAACCGGGGAGAACTGAAGCTTTCTTT.